The source of this T cell receptor beta chain is a study of shared clonotypes between healthy human individuals. Clones were sequenced by immunoSEQ multiplex PCR, and TCRdb holds only the in-frame ones, with some missing. The sample has 900,000 to 1,200,000 clones, about four fifths seen once; the top ten hold roughly 0.61%. The CDR3 extends over 13 amino acids. Trimming took 0 bases from V and 8 from J, leaving 10 bases between them. CDR1 and CDR2 from the germline V gene are MNHNY and SVGAGI (reference sequence). This clonotype was obtained from a man younger than 30 in good health. Some clones in this sample may be carry-over from other donors' samples. Material: memory CD4+ T cells from PBMCs. Subset specified: CD45RA-negative fraction. The V and J genes are TRBV6-6 and TRBJ1-2; D not resolved. CDR3 DNA: TGTGCCAGCAGTTACTCTGTCCTCGGGGGCTACACCTTC. Translation: CASSYSVLGGYTF.